Presented here are 32 T cell receptor beta chains from one specimen sequenced in a study of OX40 agonist ivuxolimab in advanced cancers. The assay was immunoSEQ multiplex PCR, and TCRdb's table has in-frame clones only and misses some. The sample holds tens of thousands of clones; about 90% are singletons and the top ten take around 1.8%. This specimen consisted of CD4+ or CD8+ T cells sorted from blood, obtained in a trial of the OX40 agonist ivuxolimab. The receptors originated from an adult with an advanced solid tumor such as melanoma, head and neck, liver or kidney cancer.

V is TRBV10-3 and J is TRBJ2-5, with TRBD2 matching 12 bases. J was trimmed by 5 bases and V by 4 bases; bases with no gene match: 5. The CDR3 is 15 residues long. Germline assignment: CDR1 ENHRY and CDR2 SYGVKD. The CDR3 DNA sequence: TGTGCCATCAGTGGGTCTAGCGGGGGGGCCGAGACCCAGTACTTC. It translates to CAISGSSGGAETQYF.

This chain links TRBV7-2 with TRBJ1-1; D not resolved. CDR1 is SGHTA and CDR2 is FQGNSA in the germline V gene. V lost 5 bases and J 2 bases, leaving 12 bases between the germline ends. This CDR3 is 14 amino acids long. CDR3 nucleotide sequence: TGTGCCAGCAGCCCTAGCGGGCCCAACACTGAAGCTTTCTTT. This encodes CASSPSGPNTEAFF.

The chain recombines TRBV19 with TRBJ2-7; maybe TRBD1 (6 bases). The CDR3 contains 17 residues. The ends were cut back, 5 bases at V and 0 bases at J, with 20 bases in the middle. Germline CDR1 LNHDA, CDR2 SQIVND (reference sequence). The CDR3 is CASSSKGDRHNSYEQYF. The CDR3 DNA sequence: TGTGCCAGTAGTTCTAAGGGAGACAGGCACAACTCCTACGAGCAGTACTTC. The complete variable domain, with remaining parts taken from reference TRBV19 and TRBJ2-7, reads DGGITQSPKYLFRKEGQNVTLSCEQNLNHDAMYWYRQDPGQGLRLIYYSQIVNDFQKGDIAEGYSVSREKKESFPLTVTSAQKNPTAFYLCASSSKGDRHNSYEQYFGPGTRLTVT.

The V call is TRBV6-5, the J call TRBJ1-3; D remains ambiguous. This CDR3 is 15 amino acids long. Germline CDR1 reads MNHEY; CDR2 reads SVGAGI. Trimming removed 0 bases at V and 2 bases at J, with 8 bases between. In DNA form, the CDR3 reads TGTGCCAGCAGTTACTCGATACAAACTGGAAACACCATATATTTT. Translating it yields CASSYSIQTGNTIYF.

J is TRBJ1-2 and V is TRBV28; D gene unclear. V lost 7 bases to trimming and J lost 3 bases, with 15 bases between them. The length of the CDR3 is 14 residues. Per germline, CDR1 MDHEN and CDR2 SYDVKM. The CDR3 coding sequence is TGTGCCAGCATCAGCCCCTCGGGGTACTATGGCTACACCTTC. Translating gives CASISPSGYYGYTF.

This rearrangement joins TRBV15 to TRBJ2-7, with TRBD1 matching 9 bases. Germline CDR1 and CDR2: LNHNV and YYDKDF (reference sequence). Trimming removed 5 bases from V and 1 base from J; junction bases left unmatched: 6. The CDR3 has 15 residues. For the CDR3, the DNA is TGTGCCACCAGCCTAGGGACAGGGACGTCCTACGAGCAGTACTTC. This encodes CATSLGTGTSYEQYF.

J is TRBJ2-2 and V is TRBV4-1; 10 bases align to TRBD2. This CDR3 has 18 amino acids. Germline V gene data show CDR1 as MGHRA and CDR2 as YSYEKL. Germline trimming cut 1 base from V and 8 bases from J; bases unmatched to any gene: 13. CDR3 loop: CASSQVPSPSGRQGELFF. As DNA, the CDR3 is TGCGCCAGCAGCCAAGTCCCCTCCCCTAGCGGGAGACAAGGGGAGCTGTTTTTT.

The chain is built from TRBV7-6 and TRBJ2-1, with 9 bases aligning to TRBD1. The junction had 7 bases not matched to a gene; V was cut back by 6 bases and J by 4 bases. Germline values: CDR1 SGHVS, CDR2 FNYEAQ. This CDR3 is 15 amino acids long. The CDR3 DNA follows: TGTGCCAGCAGTCGGACAGGGGACTTATACAATGAGCAGTTCTTC. Translated, it gives CASSRTGDLYNEQFF.

The rearrangement uses TRBV28 and TRBJ1-5; tentatively, D is TRBD1 (5 bases). The CDR3 is made up of 14 amino acids. Trimming took 8 bases from V and 3 from J, leaving 14 bases between them. Germline V lookup: CDR1 MDHEN, CDR2 SYDVKM. The CDR3 reads CASSTDRFNQPQHF. The CDR3, as DNA: TGTGCCAGCTCAACCGACAGATTCAATCAGCCCCAGCATTTT.

A single count supports this clone. The chain has TRBV15 and TRBJ2-7, with a weak D call TRBD2 (6 bases). The CDR3 is made up of 16 amino acids. V lost 0 bases, J lost 2 bases, and 14 bases lay in between. CDR1 is LNHNV, CDR2 YYDKDF, per germline (reference sequence). CDR3 region: CATSRDGRDGTYEQYF. CDR3 nucleotide sequence: TGTGCCACCAGCAGAGATGGGCGGGACGGAACCTACGAGCAGTACTTC.

The CDR3 region is CASSPQGAGNTEAFF. The CDR3 DNA is TGTGCCAGTAGTCCGCAAGGAGCGGGGAACACTGAAGCTTTCTTT. The chain uses TRBV19 and TRBJ1-1; D unresolved. This CDR3 has 15 residues. The V end was cut by 5 bases, the J end by 1 base, with 14 bases between. Looked up from germline, CDR1 is LNHDA and CDR2 is SQIVND (reference sequence).

The chain has TRBV10-1 and TRBJ2-1; D is undetermined. With 0 bases removed from V and 10 bases from J, the gap between germline ends came to 7 bases. The CDR3 covers 12 residues. CDR1 is WNHNN and CDR2 is SYGVQD in the germline V gene (reference sequence). The CDR3 DNA follows: TGCGCCAGCAGTGAGTCGTTCAGGGAGCAGTTCTTC. It is translated as CASSESFREQFF.

The J gene is TRBJ1-5, the V gene TRBV7-9, with D hard to call. V was clipped by 2 bases and J by 3 bases, with 8 bases between them. This CDR3 is built from 14 residues. Looked up from germline, CDR1 is SEHNR and CDR2 is FQNEAQ (reference sequence). CDR3: CASSLSTINQPQHF. CDR3 nucleotides: TGTGCCAGCAGCTTATCAACCATCAATCAGCCCCAGCATTTT.

The chain is built from TRBV6-1 and TRBJ1-2; tentative D call: TRBD1 (6 bases). The CDR3 totals 15 residues. Germline values: CDR1 MNHNS, CDR2 SASEGT. The V and J ends lost 6 bases and 0 bases respectively, with 14 bases between them. The CDR3 spells CASSDTGKPNYGYTF. The CDR3 DNA reads TGTGCCAGCAGCGATACAGGGAAACCTAACTATGGCTACACCTTC.

This clone was detected once. The chain uses TRBV20-1 and TRBJ2-7, with a weak D call TRBD1 (6 bases). The length of the CDR3 is 11 residues. The germline V gene encodes CDR1 DFQATT and CDR2 SNEGSKA (reference sequence). Trimming cost V 7 bases and J 6 bases, with 13 bases left between them. For the CDR3, the DNA is TGCAGTGTTTACAGGGTCGGCGAGCAGTACTTC. This sequence encodes CSVYRVGEQYF.

V usage is TRBV30 and J usage is TRBJ2-5; D is unclear. The length of the CDR3 is 10 residues. Trimming left V 1 base short and J 4 bases short, with 1 base between. Germline V CDR1 and CDR2: GTSNPN, SVGIG (reference sequence). CDR3 in amino acids: CAWSGETQYF. CDR3 DNA: TGTGCCTGGAGTGGAGAGACCCAGTACTTC.

V gene TRBV21-1 combines with J gene TRBJ1-5. TRBV21-1 is labeled a pseudogene. The CDR3 spans 16 residues. The CDR3 here is CASSKAEGSTVQPQHF. DNA of the CDR3: TGTGCCAGCAGCAAAGCGGAGGGTTCCACCGTACAGCCCCAGCATTTT.

The J gene is TRBJ2-7, the V gene TRBV7-3; 11 bases line up with TRBD2. The CDR3 contains 17 residues. Germline V lookup: CDR1 SGHTA, CDR2 FQGTGA. Germline trimming cut 6 bases from V and 1 base from J; bases unmatched to any gene: 11. The CDR3 DNA follows: TGTGCCAGCAGTCCCCCCGGGACTAGCGGTCGGTCCTACGAGCAGTACTTC. This codes for CASSPPGTSGRSYEQYF. The complete variable domain, with remaining parts taken from reference TRBV7-3 and TRBJ2-7, reads GAGVSQTPSNKVTEKGKYVELRCDPISGHTALYWYRQSLGQGPEFLIYFQGTGAADDSGLPNDRFFAVRPEGSVSTLKIQRTERGDSAVYLCASSPPGTSGRSYEQYFGPGTRLTVT.

The chain joins TRBV30 to TRBJ1-2, with TRBD1 matching over 12 bases. CDR3 length: 13 amino acids. Per germline, CDR1 GTSNPN and CDR2 SVGIG (reference sequence). V trimming: 6 bases; J trimming: 4 bases; junction bases outside the gene matches: 3. The CDR3 loop reads CACGTGGSYGYTF. The DNA of the CDR3 is TGTGCCTGTGGGACAGGGGGCTCCTATGGCTACACCTTC.

V is TRBV18 and J is TRBJ1-5, with a possible D match to TRBD1 (6 bases). This CDR3 region has 15 residues. Germline-derived CDR1 and CDR2 are KGHSH and LQKENI. The germline V and J ends were trimmed by 3 bases and 6 bases, with 15 bases remaining between them. The CDR3 DNA reads as TGTGCCAGCTCACCGGGCAGGGGTTTCGTTCAGCCCCAGCATTTT. Translated, it gives CASSPGRGFVQPQHF.

The chain combines TRBV27 with TRBJ2-3; D is uncertain. From germline, CDR1 is MNHEY and CDR2 SMNVEV (reference sequence). This CDR3 has 17 amino acids. Trimming stripped 7 bases from V and 1 base from J, with 21 bases between. The CDR3 DNA follows: TGTGCCAGCACAAAACTTTCTCACCTATACTGCACAGATACGCAGTATTTT. Protein sequence: CASTKLSHLYCTDTQYF.

Concerning this clone itself: One junction end does not reproduce the germline sequence, and a read error may be involved. CDR3: CASSEGRQSVKKAGEQYF. The DNA of the CDR3 is TGTGCCAGCAGCGAAGGAAGGCAATCTGTTAAAAAAGCAGGCGAGCAGTACTTC. The chain uses TRBV6-1 and TRBJ2-7; D call uncertain. The CDR3 is made up of 18 amino acids. Germline V gene lookup returns CDR1 MNHNS and CDR2 SASEGT.

The chain combines TRBV7-2 with TRBJ2-1; 8 nucleotides match TRBD2. The CDR3 spans 13 residues. Germline V gene lookup returns CDR1 SGHTA and CDR2 FQGNSA. Losses at the gene ends were 4 bases for V and 6 bases for J; bases not matched to a gene: 2. CDR3 region: CASSSSGGNEQFF. CDR3 nucleotide sequence: TGTGCCAGCAGCTCAAGCGGGGGCAATGAGCAGTTCTTC. Full variable domain (outside the CDR3, taken from reference TRBV7-2 and TRBJ2-1): GAGVSQSPSNKVTEKGKDVELRCDPISGHTALYWYRQSLGQGLEFLIYFQGNSAPDKSGLPSDRFSAERTGGSVSTLTIQRTQQEDSAVYLCASSSSGGNEQFFGPGTRLTVL.

The rearrangement uses TRBV7-6 and TRBJ2-5, with 7 bases that match TRBD1. J gave up 2 bases and V 4 bases, and 7 bases lay outside the gene matches. The CDR3 has 15 amino acids. Germline V gives CDR1 SGHVS, CDR2 FNYEAQ. The CDR3 is CASSSGQLGQETQYF. CDR3 in DNA: TGTGCCAGCAGCTCGGGACAGCTAGGACAAGAGACCCAGTACTTC.

This clone was found a few times. The chain carries TRBV4-1 and TRBJ2-1, with D possibly being TRBD2 (6 bases). The length of the CDR3 is 14 residues. The germline V gene encodes CDR1 MGHRA and CDR2 YSYEKL. Trimming cost V 8 bases and J 6 bases, with 17 bases left between them. The CDR3 reads CASGGPAQVNEQFF. DNA of the CDR3: TGCGCCAGCGGAGGGCCGGCTCAAGTCAATGAGCAGTTCTTC.

A single count supports this clone. The genes are TRBV6-1 and TRBJ1-5, with D maybe TRBD1 (5 bases). Germline V CDR1 and CDR2: MNHNS, SASEGT. The CDR3 is made up of 15 amino acids. Deletions cut 6 bases from V and 3 bases from J, with 15 bases between. The CDR3, as DNA: TGTGCCAGCAGCGAAATAAAGGGGAACAATCAGCCCCAGCATTTT. This translates into CASSEIKGNNQPQHF.

The chain recombines TRBV19 with TRBJ1-1; no definite D call. The germline V and J ends were trimmed by 9 bases and 4 bases, with 15 bases remaining between them. Germline V gene lookup returns CDR1 LNHDA and CDR2 SQIVND (reference sequence). The CDR3 totals 13 residues. CDR3 residues: CASAEVGITEAFF. The CDR3 coding sequence is TGTGCCAGCGCAGAGGTTGGTATCACTGAAGCTTTCTTT.

With respect to this clone: One junction end disagrees with the germline gene, perhaps due to a read error. The chain uses TRBV20-1 and TRBJ2-7, with 10 bases aligning to TRBD1. The CDR3 has 11 residues. Germline CDR1 and CDR2: DFQATT and SNEGSKA (reference sequence). The CDR3 is CSASGQGERYF. CDR3 nucleotide sequence: TGCAGTGCTAGCGGACAGGGGGAGCGGTACTTC.

The V gene is TRBV6-6, the J gene TRBJ2-3, with 13 bases lining up with TRBD2. Germline trimming cut 7 bases from V and 6 bases from J; bases unmatched to any gene: 7. CDR3 length: 15 residues. Germline-derived CDR1 and CDR2 are MNHNY and SVGAGI (reference sequence). The CDR3 nucleotides are TGTGCCAGCATCCGGACTAGCGGGGGTGGGGATACGCAGTATTTT. Residues: CASIRTSGGGDTQYF.

This rearrangement joins TRBV19 to TRBJ1-6; no reliable D call. The CDR3 totals 13 residues. Trimming cost V 7 bases and J 5 bases, with 9 bases left between them. Germline values: CDR1 LNHDA, CDR2 SQIVND (reference sequence). The CDR3 region has the DNA TGTGCCAGTAATCGGGAACATAATTCACCCCTCCACTTT. This gives the protein CASNREHNSPLHF.

By frequency in the sample, this clone is large. V gene TRBV19 combines with J gene TRBJ1-5, with D perhaps TRBD1 (5 bases). This CDR3 has 13 amino acids. Deletions cut 1 base from V and 7 bases from J, with 8 bases between. Germline V gives CDR1 LNHDA, CDR2 SQIVND (reference sequence). For the CDR3, the DNA is TGTGCCAGTAGTATAGCGGGGGGGCAGCCCCAGCATTTT. Translated: CASSIAGGQPQHF.

The V and J genes are TRBV10-2 and TRBJ2-7; 7 nucleotides agree with TRBD1. The CDR3 runs 15 residues. V shed 5 bases, J shed 2 bases, and the junction held 9 bases outside the gene matches. Per the germline V gene, CDR1 is WSHSY and CDR2 is SAAADI. This chain's CDR3 is CASSIDRVGPYEQYF. The CDR3 coding sequence is TGCGCCAGCAGTATCGACAGGGTCGGGCCCTACGAGCAGTACTTC.